The 32 T cell receptor beta chains below all came from one sample that was sequenced in a study of regulatory T cells in long-lasting Graves disease. According to the study, TCR beta libraries were built with iRepertoire HTBI primers and CDR3-region Arm-PCR. TCRdb redid the calling of the multiplex PCR reads with MiXCR, one entry per CDR3 protein. The sample contains about 660,000 distinct CDR3 sequences, about 32% of which appear only once. The time point denotes: persistent/refractory GD, antithyroid drugs over 5 years with positive TRAb. There was RNA extracted from PBMCs, and the TCR library was made from it. The sequencing here drew on peripheral blood mononuclear cells (PBMCs), taken when the disease was refractory, from a patient treated with antithyroid drugs. Every receptor here comes from a female donor with Graves disease.

The chain carries TRBV27 and TRBJ1-2; D is unclear. CDR3 length: 13 residues. V gave up 6 bases and J gave up 6 bases, with 14 bases separating them. The germline CDR1 and CDR2 sequences are MNHEY and SMNVEV (reference sequence). The CDR3 DNA reads as TGTGCCAGCAGCCCTCTAGGGTTACATGGCTACACCTTC. Translation gives CASSPLGLHGYTF.

This clonotype was detected a few times. The chain uses TRBV11-2 and TRBJ1-6; 10 positions agree with TRBD1. Germline V gene data show CDR1 as SGHAT and CDR2 as FQNNGV. The CDR3 has 18 amino acids. V dropped 5 bases and J dropped 6; count of bases not matched to a gene: 13. This CDR3 reads CASSLTTGGFPFNSPLHF. The CDR3 nucleotides read TGTGCCAGCAGCCTTACGACAGGGGGCTTCCCCTTTAATTCACCCCTCCACTTT.

This sequence joins TRBV7-3 and TRBJ2-6, with D possibly matching TRBD1 (6 bases). Germline assignment: CDR1 SGHTA and CDR2 FQGTGA. V was shortened by 4 bases and J by 2 bases, with 12 bases between the two germline ends. The CDR3 extends over 16 amino acids. The CDR3 DNA follows: TGTGCCAGCAGCTCAACCCGACAGGCTGGGGCCAACGTCCTGACTTTC. Its translation: CASSSTRQAGANVLTF.

About this clonotype itself: A much bigger clone sits one base away, suggesting this may be a read error. The CDR3 here is CATAITPQGERETQYF. The CDR3 DNA follows: TGTGCCACCGCAATCACCCCTCAGGGGGAGCGTGAGACCCAGTACTTC. The V gene is TRBV3-1, the J gene TRBJ2-5, with TRBD1 matching over 7 bases. Germline V gene lookup returns CDR1 LGHDT and CDR2 YNNKEL (reference sequence). This CDR3 comprises 16 residues. The ends lost 10 bases at V and 5 bases at J; junction bases unmatched: 19.

The chain uses TRBV30 and TRBJ2-2; D is uncertain. Germline-derived CDR1 and CDR2 are GTSNPN and SVGIG (reference sequence). The CDR3 contains 12 residues. V gave up 5 bases and J gave up 2 bases, with 6 bases separating them. CDR3: CAWAFNTGELFF. CDR3 sequence (DNA): TGTGCCTGGGCCTTTAACACCGGGGAGCTGTTTTTT.

Worth noting for this clonotype: A much larger clone sits a single nucleotide away, making a read error possible. The chain is built from TRBV20-1 and TRBJ1-4; no definite D call. The CDR3 is 15 amino acids. CDR1 and CDR2 from the germline V gene are DFQATT and SNEGSKA (reference sequence). V was cut by 0 bases and J by 8 bases, with 16 bases left in between. CDR3 in amino acids: CSARDRWEAGEKLFF. CDR3 in DNA: TGCAGTGCTAGAGATCGGTGGGAAGCAGGCGAAAAACTGTTTTTT.

V usage is TRBV9 and J usage is TRBJ1-4; a possible D gene is TRBD1 (5 bases). Trimming removed 3 bases at V and 4 bases at J, with 19 bases between. This CDR3 is built from 17 residues. Germline lookup yields CDR1 SGDLS and CDR2 YYNGEE. CDR3 region: CASSGPQRGGDNEKLFF. CDR3 DNA: TGTGCCAGCAGCGGGCCCCAACGGGGCGGAGATAATGAAAAACTGTTTTTT.

This clonotype was counted between two and nine times. The chain employs TRBV5-1 and TRBJ2-7, with 9 bases that match TRBD1. Germline V gene lookup returns CDR1 SGHRS and CDR2 YFSETQ. V shed 1 base, J shed 4 bases, and the junction held 6 bases outside the gene matches. This CDR3 has 15 amino acids. The CDR3 DNA is TGCGCCAGCAGCTTGATTAGGACAGGGGAGTACGAGCAGTACTTC. Protein product: CASSLIRTGEYEQYF.

The CDR3 DNA is TGCAGCGTCCACGGACAGGGGGGGGGTGGCTACACCTTC. Protein sequence: CSVHGQGGGGYTF. The V call is TRBV29-1, the J call TRBJ1-2, with 10 bases lining up with TRBD1. The CDR3 is 13 amino acids. Germline CDR1 SQVTM, CDR2 ANQGSEA. The J segment lost 7 bases and the V segment lost 6 bases, leaving 8 bases of the junction unmatched.

The chain is built from TRBV27 and TRBJ2-1, with TRBD2 matching 9 bases. CDR3 length: 15 residues. Trimming took 2 bases from V and 4 from J; bases not matched to a gene: 3. CDR1 and CDR2 (germline): MNHEY, SMNVEV (reference sequence). The CDR3 DNA follows: TGTGCCAGCAGTTTAATGGCGGGAGGGTACAATGAGCAGTTCTTC. This gives the protein CASSLMAGGYNEQFF.

V is TRBV29-1 and J is TRBJ2-2; TRBD1 might be the D (6 bases). The V gene lost 6 bases and the J gene lost 4 bases, with 12 bases spanning the gap. Germline V lookup: CDR1 SQVTM, CDR2 ANQGSEA. This CDR3 region has 13 residues. CDR3 DNA sequence: TGCAGCGTGACGGGACATTCCACCGGGGAGCTGTTTTTT. Its translation is CSVTGHSTGELFF.

The chain couples TRBV19 to TRBJ1-5; TRBD1 agrees at 7 bases. This CDR3 has 14 residues. J lost 9 bases, V lost 5 bases, and 10 bases had no gene match. Germline V gene sequence: CDR1 LNHDA, CDR2 SQIVND (reference sequence). CDR3 sequence: CASSSGTAFLPQHF. CDR3 coding DNA: TGTGCCAGTAGTTCCGGGACAGCTTTTTTGCCCCAGCATTTT.

This clonotype has at least ten counts. V and J are TRBV27 and TRBJ2-7, with D possibly matching TRBD1 (6 bases). CDR1 is MNHEY, CDR2 SMNVEV, per germline (reference sequence). V was shortened by 5 bases and J by 1 base, with 15 bases between the two germline ends. The CDR3 covers 15 residues. CDR3 protein: CASSPFPRGSYEQYF. The CDR3 DNA sequence: TGTGCCAGCAGTCCCTTCCCCAGGGGTTCCTACGAGCAGTACTTC.

The rearrangement links TRBV5-6 to TRBJ2-7; 7 nucleotides agree with TRBD1. Trimming at V came to 4 bases and at J to 3 bases, leaving 7 bases not matched to a gene. Germline values: CDR1 SGHDT, CDR2 YYEEEE. The CDR3 spans 14 residues. The CDR3 DNA reads TGTGCCAGCAGCCCGGACAGGTCCATCTACGAGCAGTACTTC. Translation gives CASSPDRSIYEQYF.

The chain is built from TRBV29-1 and TRBJ1-6; TRBD1 agrees at 10 bases. Looked up from germline, CDR1 is SQVTM and CDR2 is ANQGSEA. The CDR3 totals 12 residues. CDR3 nucleotides: TGCGGGGGCGGGGACAGGGGTTCACCCCTCCACTTT. It translates to CGGGDRGSPLHF.

The chain joins TRBV29-1 to TRBJ1-4; 7 nucleotides agree with TRBD1. With V trimmed by 3 bases and J by 7 bases, 5 bases remained unmatched. The CDR3 has 13 residues. Per germline, CDR1 SQVTM and CDR2 ANQGSEA. The CDR3 is CSVDKGAGEKLFF. The CDR3, as DNA: TGCAGCGTTGATAAGGGGGCGGGTGAAAAACTGTTTTTT. The full variable domain, rest sourced from reference TRBV29-1 and TRBJ1-4, is SAVISQKPSRDICQRGTSLTIQCQVDSQVTMMFWYRQQPGQSLTLIATANQGSEATYESGFVIDKFPISRPNLTFSTLTVSNMSPEDSSIYLCSVDKGAGEKLFFGSGTQLSVL.

The chain combines TRBV14 with TRBJ2-5, with TRBD2 identical over 10 bases. This CDR3 region has 15 residues. V shed 4 bases and J 3 bases; nucleotides not matched to a gene: 5. CDR1 and CDR2 from the germline V gene are SGHDN and FVKESK. CDR3 region: CASSPSGRSEETQYF. The CDR3 DNA follows: TGTGCCAGCAGCCCTAGCGGGAGATCCGAAGAGACCCAGTACTTC.

This clonotype was recorded many times. This chain joins TRBV11-2 and TRBJ1-1; D not resolved. Germline CDR1 and CDR2: SGHAT and FQNNGV. The CDR3 totals 13 residues. V gave up 0 bases and J gave up 6 bases, with 8 bases separating them. Here the CDR3 reads CASSLDFGAEAFF. CDR3 sequence (DNA): TGTGCCAGCAGCTTAGACTTCGGAGCTGAAGCTTTCTTT. Looking up the rest from reference TRBV11-2 and TRBJ1-1 gives the full variable domain: EAGVAQSPRYKIIEKRQSVAFWCNPISGHATLYWYQQILGQGPKLLIQFQNNGVVDDSQLPKDRFSAERLKGVDSTLKIQPAKLEDSAVYLCASSLDFGAEAFFGQGTRLTVV.

This CDR3 reads CSVENPGRMNTEAFF. CDR3 bases: TGCAGCGTTGAGAACCCGGGACGGATGAACACTGAAGCTTTCTTT. The genes are TRBV29-1 and TRBJ1-1; perhaps TRBD1 as D (5 bases). The CDR3 sequence is 15 residues long. Deletions cut 3 bases from V and 0 bases from J, with 14 bases between. The germline gives CDR1 SQVTM, CDR2 ANQGSEA.

The chain recombines TRBV11-2 with TRBJ1-5, with D possibly TRBD1 on 5 matching bases. Germline CDR1 SGHAT, CDR2 FQNNGV. The CDR3 length is 16 residues. V was trimmed by 0 bases and J by 0 bases, leaving 9 bases between them. CDR3 in amino acids: CASSLDTGSSNQPQHF. Written as DNA, the CDR3 is TGTGCCAGCAGCTTAGATACAGGTTCTAGCAATCAGCCCCAGCATTTT.

This clonotype has just one count. This sequence joins TRBV19 and TRBJ1-1, with no clear D. Germline CDR1 reads LNHDA; CDR2 reads SQIVND (reference sequence). V shed 7 bases and J shed 4 bases, with 19 bases lying between them. The CDR3 is 15 residues long. This chain's CDR3 is CASTPLMSLSTEAFF. CDR3 DNA: TGTGCCAGTACCCCTCTTATGTCTCTCAGCACTGAAGCTTTCTTT.

This clonotype has only a few counts. The chain couples TRBV6-1 to TRBJ1-4; D is ambiguous. Per germline, CDR1 MNHNS and CDR2 SASEGT. V was clipped by 0 bases and J by 0 bases, with 8 bases between them. The CDR3 sequence is 16 residues long. CDR3 nucleotide sequence: TGTGCCAGCAGTGAAGCAGGGCTTGCAACTAATGAAAAACTGTTTTTT. Protein sequence: CASSEAGLATNEKLFF.

This clonotype has only a few counts. The rearrangement links TRBV28 to TRBJ1-1; the match to TRBD1 covers 7 bases. This CDR3 is 17 amino acids long. Unmatched junction bases numbered 12, after V lost 5 bases and J lost 0 bases. Germline CDR1 and CDR2: MDHEN and SYDVKM. The CDR3 region is CASSGAETGFLNTEAFF. Written as DNA, the CDR3 is TGTGCCAGCAGTGGAGCGGAGACAGGGTTTTTGAACACTGAAGCTTTCTTT. Full variable domain (remainder filled in from reference TRBV28 and TRBJ1-1): DVKVTQSSRYLVKRTGEKVFLECVQDMDHENMFWYRQDPGLGLRLIYFSYDVKMKEKGDIPEGYSVSREKKERFSLILESASTNQTSMYLCASSGAETGFLNTEAFFGQGTRLTVV.

This clonotype was seen more than once but under ten times. CDR3 sequence (DNA): TGCAGCGTTGAAGAGCACAGGGGTGAAACTGAAGCTTTCTTT. Translation gives CSVEEHRGETEAFF. The J gene is TRBJ1-1, the V gene TRBV29-1; 7 bases line up with TRBD1. In germline, CDR1 is SQVTM, CDR2 ANQGSEA. Trimming at V came to 0 bases and at J to 5 bases, leaving 6 bases not matched to a gene. The CDR3 is 14 amino acids.

The V and J genes are TRBV11-2 and TRBJ1-1, with 7 bases lining up with TRBD1. This CDR3 comprises 16 residues. From germline, CDR1 is SGHAT and CDR2 FQNNGV. V was clipped by 0 bases and J by 4 bases; unmatched bases: 8. Written as DNA, the CDR3 is TGTGCCAGCAGCTTAGATTCAAGGGGGCTTGGCACTGAAGCTTTCTTT. It translates to CASSLDSRGLGTEAFF.

The rearrangement links TRBV27 to TRBJ1-4; D is unclear. Germline-derived CDR1 and CDR2 are MNHEY and SMNVEV (reference sequence). The CDR3 contains 13 residues. V was clipped by 6 bases and J by 7 bases, with 12 bases between them. The CDR3 region is CASSLGGAEKLFF. CDR3 nucleotide sequence: TGTGCCAGCAGCTTAGGCGGCGCTGAAAAACTGTTTTTT.

The chain links TRBV10-2 to TRBJ1-2; D not resolved. Germline V gives CDR1 WSHSY, CDR2 SAAADI. The V gene lost 2 bases and the J gene lost 3 bases, with 7 bases spanning the gap. The CDR3 totals 13 residues. The CDR3 DNA is TGCGCCAGCAGTGAGCGGGCAGACTATGGCTACACCTTC. Its protein product is CASSERADYGYTF.

This clonotype showed up just a few times. The J gene is TRBJ2-7, the V gene TRBV6-1; the D is unclear. Between the trimmed V and J ends, which lost 0 bases and 2 bases, there was a span of 8 bases. This CDR3 spans 14 amino acids. Germline CDR1 reads MNHNS; CDR2 reads SASEGT. CDR3 DNA: TGTGCCAGCAGTGAAGCGCTCATAGCCTACGAGCAGTACTTC. Translation gives CASSEALIAYEQYF.

The chain is built from TRBV19 and TRBJ1-1, with 7 bases matching TRBD1. After removal of 3 bases from V and 4 bases from J, the junction contained 8 bases not matched to a gene. Germline lookup yields CDR1 LNHDA and CDR2 SQIVND (reference sequence). This CDR3 comprises 15 residues. CDR3 nucleotides: TGTGCCAGTAGTATTGCCGGGACAGTGCCCACTGAAGCTTTCTTT. Protein sequence: CASSIAGTVPTEAFF.

The chain has TRBV7-2 and TRBJ2-1; a weak D match, TRBD1 (6 bases). Looked up from germline, CDR1 is SGHTA and CDR2 is FQGNSA. The CDR3 sequence is 16 residues long. V lost 4 bases and J 5 bases, leaving 18 bases between the germline ends. CDR3 region: CASSSPLQGVNNEQFF. CDR3 bases: TGTGCCAGCAGCTCACCCTTACAGGGAGTAAACAATGAGCAGTTCTTC.

V and J are TRBV6-1 and TRBJ1-2, with a tentative D call TRBD1 (5 bases). V was trimmed by 5 bases and J by 8 bases, leaving 15 bases between them. The CDR3 covers 13 residues. Germline CDR1 is MNHNS and CDR2 is SASEGT. CDR3 sequence reads: CASSTPTVGGYTF. CDR3 nucleotide sequence: TGTGCCAGCAGTACCCCGACAGTTGGCGGCTACACCTTC.

Concerning this clonotype: Possible read error: a much larger clone is one base away. V gene TRBV27 combines with J gene TRBJ2-5; 8 bases align to TRBD2. Germline loops: CDR1 MNHEY, CDR2 SMNVEV (reference sequence). The CDR3 covers 15 residues. The CDR3 here is CAGSSPRTSSETQYF. CDR3 bases: TGTGCCGGCAGTTCGCCTCGGACTAGCTCTGAGACCCAGTACTTC.